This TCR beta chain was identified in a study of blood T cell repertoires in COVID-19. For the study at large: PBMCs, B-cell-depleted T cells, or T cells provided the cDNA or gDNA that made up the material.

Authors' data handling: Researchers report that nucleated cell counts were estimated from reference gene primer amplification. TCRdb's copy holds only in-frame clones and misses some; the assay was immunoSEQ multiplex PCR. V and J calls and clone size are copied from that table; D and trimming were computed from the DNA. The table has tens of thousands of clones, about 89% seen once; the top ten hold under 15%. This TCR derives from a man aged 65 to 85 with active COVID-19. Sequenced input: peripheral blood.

CDR3 sequence: CASSLAGLALDTQYF. DNA of the CDR3: TGTGCCAGCAGCTTAGCGGGACTAGCGCTTGATACGCAGTATTTT. The chain has TRBV7-2 and TRBJ2-3; 10 nucleotides align to TRBD2. Germline V gene lookup returns CDR1 SGHTA and CDR2 FQGNSA. V trimming: 0 bases; J trimming: 6 bases; junction bases outside the gene matches: 3. The CDR3 sequence is 15 residues long.